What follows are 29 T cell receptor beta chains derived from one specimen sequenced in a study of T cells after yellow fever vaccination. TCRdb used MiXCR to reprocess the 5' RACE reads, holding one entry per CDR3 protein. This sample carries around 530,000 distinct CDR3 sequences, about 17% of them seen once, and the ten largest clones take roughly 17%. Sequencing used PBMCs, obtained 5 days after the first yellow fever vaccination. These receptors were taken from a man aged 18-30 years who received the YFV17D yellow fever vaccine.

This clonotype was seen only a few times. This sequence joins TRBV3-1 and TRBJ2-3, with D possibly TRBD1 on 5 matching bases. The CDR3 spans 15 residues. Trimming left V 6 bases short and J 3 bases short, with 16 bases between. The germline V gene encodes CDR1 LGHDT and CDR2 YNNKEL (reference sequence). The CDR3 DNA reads TGTGCCAGCAGTCCGACAGTGGGTCATACAGATACGCAGTATTTT. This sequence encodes CASSPTVGHTDTQYF.

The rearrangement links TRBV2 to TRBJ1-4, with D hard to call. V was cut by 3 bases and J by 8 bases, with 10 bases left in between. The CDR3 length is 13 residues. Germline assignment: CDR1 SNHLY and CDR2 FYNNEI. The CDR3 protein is CASSEPPGEKLFF. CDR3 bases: TGTGCCAGCAGTGAGCCGCCGGGAGAAAAACTGTTTTTT.

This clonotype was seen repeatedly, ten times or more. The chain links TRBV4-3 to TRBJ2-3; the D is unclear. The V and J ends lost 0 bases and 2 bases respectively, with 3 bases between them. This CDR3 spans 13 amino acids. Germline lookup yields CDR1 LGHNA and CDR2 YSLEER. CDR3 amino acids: CASSQEDTDTQYF. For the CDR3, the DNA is TGCGCCAGCAGCCAAGAGGACACAGATACGCAGTATTTT.

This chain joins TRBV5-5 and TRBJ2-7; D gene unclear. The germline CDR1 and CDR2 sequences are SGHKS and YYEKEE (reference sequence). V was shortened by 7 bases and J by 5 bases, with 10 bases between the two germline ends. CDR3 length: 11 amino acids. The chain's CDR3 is CASALGDEQYF. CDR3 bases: TGTGCCAGCGCCCTAGGAGACGAGCAGTACTTC.

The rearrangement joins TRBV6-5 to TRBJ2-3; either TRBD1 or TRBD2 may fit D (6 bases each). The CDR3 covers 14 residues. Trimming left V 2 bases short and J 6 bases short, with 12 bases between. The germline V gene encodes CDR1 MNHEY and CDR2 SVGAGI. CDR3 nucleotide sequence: TGTGCCAGCAGTTACGGGACCGGGGGCGATACGCAGTATTTT. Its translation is CASSYGTGGDTQYF.

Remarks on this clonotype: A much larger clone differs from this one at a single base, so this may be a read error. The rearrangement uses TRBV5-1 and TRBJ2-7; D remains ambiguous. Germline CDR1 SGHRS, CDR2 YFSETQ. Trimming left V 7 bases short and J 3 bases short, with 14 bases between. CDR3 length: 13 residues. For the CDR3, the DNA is TGCGCCAGCCGCCCAGAGACCCGCTACGAGCAGTACTTC. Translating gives CASRPETRYEQYF.

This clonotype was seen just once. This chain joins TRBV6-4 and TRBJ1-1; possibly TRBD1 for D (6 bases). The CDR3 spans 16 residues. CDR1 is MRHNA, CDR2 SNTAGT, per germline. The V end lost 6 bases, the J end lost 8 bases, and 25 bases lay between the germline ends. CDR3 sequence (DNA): TGTGCCAGCAGACCACATAGGGGGGCTCAAGGCGAAGAAGCTTTCTTT. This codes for CASRPHRGAQGEEAFF.

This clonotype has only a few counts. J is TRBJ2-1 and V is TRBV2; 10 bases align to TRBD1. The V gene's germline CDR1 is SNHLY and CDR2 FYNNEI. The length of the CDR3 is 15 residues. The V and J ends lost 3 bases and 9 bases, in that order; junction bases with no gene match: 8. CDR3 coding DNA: TGTGCCAGCAGTGAGATGGGACAGGGGTTGGCTGAGCAGTTCTTC. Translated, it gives CASSEMGQGLAEQFF.

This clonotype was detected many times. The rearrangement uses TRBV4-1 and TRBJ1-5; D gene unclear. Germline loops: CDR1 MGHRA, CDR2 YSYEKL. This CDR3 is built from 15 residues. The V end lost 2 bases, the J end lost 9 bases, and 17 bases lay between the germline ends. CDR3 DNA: TGCGCCAGCAGCCAACCGGACTCCGGTCCGGGGCCCCAGCATTTT. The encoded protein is CASSQPDSGPGPQHF.

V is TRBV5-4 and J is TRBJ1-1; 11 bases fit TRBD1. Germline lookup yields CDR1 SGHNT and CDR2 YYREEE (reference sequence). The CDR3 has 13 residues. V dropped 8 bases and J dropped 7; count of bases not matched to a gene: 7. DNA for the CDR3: TGTGCCAGTACGGGGACAGGGGGAAATGAAGCTTTCTTT. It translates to CASTGTGGNEAFF.

CDR3 residues: CASSQDQGFGNEQFF. In DNA form, the CDR3 reads TGTGCCAGCAGCCAAGATCAGGGTTTCGGCAATGAGCAGTTCTTC. The chain uses TRBV4-2 and TRBJ2-1, with a possible D match to TRBD1 (5 bases). Between the trimmed V and J ends, which lost 0 bases and 6 bases, there was a span of 12 bases. The CDR3 is 15 residues long. CDR1 is LGHNA and CDR2 is YNFKEQ in the germline V gene.

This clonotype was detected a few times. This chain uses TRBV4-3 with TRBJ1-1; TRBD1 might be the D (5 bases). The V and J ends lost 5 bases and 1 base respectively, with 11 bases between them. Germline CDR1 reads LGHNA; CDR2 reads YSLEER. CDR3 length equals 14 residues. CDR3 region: CASSVGLKNTEAFF. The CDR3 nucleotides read TGCGCCAGCAGCGTGGGACTCAAGAACACTGAAGCTTTCTTT.

The CDR3 is CASSTTREDTIYF. The CDR3 nucleotides are TGTGCCAGCAGTACCACACGGGAGGACACCATATATTTT. V gene TRBV6-1 combines with J gene TRBJ1-3, with D hard to call. V shed 5 bases and J shed 8 bases, with 13 bases lying between them. CDR1 is MNHNS, CDR2 SASEGT, per germline. The CDR3 is made up of 13 amino acids.

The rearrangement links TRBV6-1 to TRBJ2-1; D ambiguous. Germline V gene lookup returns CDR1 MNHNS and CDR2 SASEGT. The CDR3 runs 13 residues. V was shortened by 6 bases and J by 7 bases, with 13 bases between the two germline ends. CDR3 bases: TGTGCCAGCAGCCCTTTTATCGGAAATGAGCAGTTCTTC. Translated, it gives CASSPFIGNEQFF.

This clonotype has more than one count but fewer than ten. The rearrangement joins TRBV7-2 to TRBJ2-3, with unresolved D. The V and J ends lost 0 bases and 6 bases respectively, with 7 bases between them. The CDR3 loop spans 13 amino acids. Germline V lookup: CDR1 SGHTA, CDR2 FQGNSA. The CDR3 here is CASSLAIVDTQYF. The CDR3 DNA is TGTGCCAGCAGCTTAGCGATCGTGGATACGCAGTATTTT.

CDR3 sequence reads: CASSYEGPSETQYF. The CDR3 DNA follows: TGCGCCAGCAGCTACGAGGGGCCCTCAGAGACCCAGTACTTC. The chain uses TRBV5-1 and TRBJ2-5, with D perhaps assigned TRBD1 or TRBD2 (5 bases each). The CDR3 extends over 14 amino acids. The germline V gene has CDR1 SGHRS and CDR2 YFSETQ. Trimming cost V 3 bases and J 4 bases, with 13 bases left between them.

The DNA of the CDR3 is TGCGCCAGCAGCTTGGAGCAGGGTCCCCACGAGCAGTACTTC. Translation: CASSLEQGPHEQYF. The chain joins TRBV5-1 to TRBJ2-7; possibly TRBD1 for D (5 bases). This CDR3 is built from 14 residues. V lost 0 bases to trimming and J lost 5 bases, with 12 bases between them. The germline V gene encodes CDR1 SGHRS and CDR2 YFSETQ.

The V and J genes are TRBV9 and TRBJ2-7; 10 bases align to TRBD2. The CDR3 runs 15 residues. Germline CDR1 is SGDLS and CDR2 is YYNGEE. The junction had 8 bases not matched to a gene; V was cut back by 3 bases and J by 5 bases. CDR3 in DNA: TGTGCCAGCAGCGCATCTAGCGGGGGCAGGCACGAGCAGTACTTC. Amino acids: CASSASSGGRHEQYF.

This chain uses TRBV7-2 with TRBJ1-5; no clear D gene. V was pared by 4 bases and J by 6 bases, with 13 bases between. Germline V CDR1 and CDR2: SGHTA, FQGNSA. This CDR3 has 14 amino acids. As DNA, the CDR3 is TGTGCCAGCAGCTCTAGTAGAGGGAGTCAGCCCCAGCATTTT. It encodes CASSSSRGSQPQHF.

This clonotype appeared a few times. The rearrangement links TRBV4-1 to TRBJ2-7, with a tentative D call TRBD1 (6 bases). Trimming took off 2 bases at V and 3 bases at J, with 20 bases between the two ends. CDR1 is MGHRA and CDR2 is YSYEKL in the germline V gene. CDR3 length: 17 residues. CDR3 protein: CASSQIGTQDSHYEQYF. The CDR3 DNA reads TGCGCCAGCAGCCAAATAGGGACCCAGGACAGCCACTACGAGCAGTACTTC.

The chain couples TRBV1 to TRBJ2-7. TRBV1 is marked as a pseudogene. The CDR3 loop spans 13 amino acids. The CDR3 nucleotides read TGCACCAGCAGTGAGCCCACCGAGGACGAGCAGTACTTC. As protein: CTSSEPTEDEQYF.

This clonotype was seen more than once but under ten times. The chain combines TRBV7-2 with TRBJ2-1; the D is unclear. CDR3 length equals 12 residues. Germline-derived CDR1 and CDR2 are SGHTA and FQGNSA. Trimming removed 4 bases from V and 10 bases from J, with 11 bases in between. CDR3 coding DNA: TGTGCCAGCAGCTCCCTCGGACGGGAGCAGTTCTTC. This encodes CASSSLGREQFF.

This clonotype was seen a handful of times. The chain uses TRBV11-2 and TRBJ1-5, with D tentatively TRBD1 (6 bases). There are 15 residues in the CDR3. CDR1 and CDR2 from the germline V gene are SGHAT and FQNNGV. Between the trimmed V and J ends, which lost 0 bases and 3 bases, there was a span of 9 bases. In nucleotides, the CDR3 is TGTGCCAGCAGCTTAGAGAGGGGGGACAATCAGCCCCAGCATTTT. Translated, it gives CASSLERGDNQPQHF. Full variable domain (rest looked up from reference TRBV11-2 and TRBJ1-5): EAGVAQSPRYKIIEKRQSVAFWCNPISGHATLYWYQQILGQGPKLLIQFQNNGVVDDSQLPKDRFSAERLKGVDSTLKIQPAKLEDSAVYLCASSLERGDNQPQHFGDGTRLSIL.

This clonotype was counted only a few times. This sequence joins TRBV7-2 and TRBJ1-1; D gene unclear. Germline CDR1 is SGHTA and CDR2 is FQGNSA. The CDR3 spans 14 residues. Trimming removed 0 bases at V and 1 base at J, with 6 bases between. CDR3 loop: CASSLAWKNTEAFF. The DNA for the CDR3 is TGTGCCAGCAGCTTAGCTTGGAAGAACACTGAAGCTTTCTTT.

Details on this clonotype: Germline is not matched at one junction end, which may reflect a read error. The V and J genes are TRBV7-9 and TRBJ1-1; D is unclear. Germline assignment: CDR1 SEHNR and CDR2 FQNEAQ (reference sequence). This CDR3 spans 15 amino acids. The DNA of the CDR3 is TGTGCCAGCATCTTAGAGGGAGGAGAGAACACTGAAGCTTTCTTT. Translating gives CASILEGGENTEAFF.

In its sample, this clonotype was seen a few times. CDR3 bases: TGTGCCAGAATTACCTACGAGCAGTACGTC. It is translated as CARITYEQYV. V and J are TRBV2 and TRBJ2-7; D remains ambiguous. CDR3 length: 10 residues. V gave up 9 bases and J gave up 2 bases, with 5 bases separating them. CDR1 and CDR2 from the germline V gene are SNHLY and FYNNEI.

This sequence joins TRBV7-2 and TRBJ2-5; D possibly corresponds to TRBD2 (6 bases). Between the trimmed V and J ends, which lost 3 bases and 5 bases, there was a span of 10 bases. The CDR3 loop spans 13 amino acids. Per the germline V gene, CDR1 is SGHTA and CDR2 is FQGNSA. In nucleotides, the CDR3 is TGTGCCAGCAGCTTCCGGGACTGGGAGACCCAGTACTTC. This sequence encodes CASSFRDWETQYF.

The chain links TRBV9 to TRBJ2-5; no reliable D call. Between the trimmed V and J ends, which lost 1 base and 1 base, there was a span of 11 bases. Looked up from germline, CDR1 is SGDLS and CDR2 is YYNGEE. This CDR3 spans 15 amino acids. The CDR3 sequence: CASSVLADGQETQYF. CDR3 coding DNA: TGTGCCAGCAGCGTATTAGCAGACGGCCAAGAGACCCAGTACTTC. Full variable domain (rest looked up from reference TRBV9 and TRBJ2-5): DSGVTQTPKHLITATGQRVTLRCSPRSGDLSVYWYQQSLDQGLQFLIQYYNGEERAKGNILERFSAQQFPDLHSELNLSSLELGDSALYFCASSVLADGQETQYFGPGTRLLVL.

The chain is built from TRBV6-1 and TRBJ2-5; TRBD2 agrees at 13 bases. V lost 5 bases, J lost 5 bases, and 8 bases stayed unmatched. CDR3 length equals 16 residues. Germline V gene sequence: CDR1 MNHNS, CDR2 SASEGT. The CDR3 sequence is CASSTGGTSGAETQYF. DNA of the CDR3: TGTGCCAGCAGTACGGGGGGGACTAGCGGGGCGGAGACCCAGTACTTC.